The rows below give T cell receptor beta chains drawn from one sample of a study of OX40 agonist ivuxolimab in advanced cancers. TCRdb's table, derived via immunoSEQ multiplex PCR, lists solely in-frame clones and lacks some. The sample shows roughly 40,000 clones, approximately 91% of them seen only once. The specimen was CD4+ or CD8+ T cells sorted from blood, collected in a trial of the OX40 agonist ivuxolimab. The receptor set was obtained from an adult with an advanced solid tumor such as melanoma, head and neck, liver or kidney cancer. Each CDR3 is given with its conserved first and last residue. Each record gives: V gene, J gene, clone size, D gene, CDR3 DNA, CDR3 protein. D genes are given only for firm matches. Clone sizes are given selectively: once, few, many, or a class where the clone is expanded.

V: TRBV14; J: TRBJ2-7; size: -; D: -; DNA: TGTGCCAGCAGCCGGGGTTTCTACGAGCAGTACTTC; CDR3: CASSRGFYEQYF
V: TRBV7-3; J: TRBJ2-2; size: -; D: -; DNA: TGTGCCAGCAGCTTACGTCCGAACGGGGAGCTGTTTTTT; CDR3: CASSLRPNGELFF
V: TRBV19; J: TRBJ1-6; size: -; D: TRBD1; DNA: TGTGCCAGTAGTCCACGGACAGGGAACGGATCACCCCTCCACTTT; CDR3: CASSPRTGNGSPLHF
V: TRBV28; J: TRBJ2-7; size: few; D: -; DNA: TGTGCCAGCAGTTTATCCCACTACGAGCAGTACTTC; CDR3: CASSLSHYEQYF
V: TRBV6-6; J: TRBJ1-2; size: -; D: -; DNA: TGTGCCAGCAGTTCTAACACAGGGCACGGCTACACCTTC; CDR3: CASSSNTGHGYTF
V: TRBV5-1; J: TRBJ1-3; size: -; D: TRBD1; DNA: TGCGCCAGCAGCTTGGACAGGGGCCCTGGAAACACCATATATTTT; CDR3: CASSLDRGPGNTIYF
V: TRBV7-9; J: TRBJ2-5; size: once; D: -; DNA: TGTGCCAGCAGCTATACACGGGGGACGGAAGAGACCCAGTACTTC; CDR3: CASSYTRGTEETQYF
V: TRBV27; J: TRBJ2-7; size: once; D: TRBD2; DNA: TGTGCCAGCAGTTGGACTAGCGGGATTTACGAGCAGTACTTC; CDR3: CASSWTSGIYEQYF
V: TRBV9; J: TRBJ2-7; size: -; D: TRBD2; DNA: TGTGCCAGCAGCTCTGGACTAGCGGGAGGGGGCTCCTACGAGCAGTACTTC; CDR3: CASSSGLAGGGSYEQYF
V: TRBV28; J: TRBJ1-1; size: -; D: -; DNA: TGTGCCAGCAGTGTACCCCCTCCGAGGGACACTGAAGCTTTCTTT; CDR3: CASSVPPPRDTEAFF
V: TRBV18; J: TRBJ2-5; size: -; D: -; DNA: TGTGCCAGCTCATTACTGCTCCAAGAGACCCAGTACTTC; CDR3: CASSLLLQETQYF
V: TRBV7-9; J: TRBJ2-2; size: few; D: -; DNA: TGTGCCAGCAGTCGGGACTACACCGGGGAGCTGTTTTTT; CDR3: CASSRDYTGELFF
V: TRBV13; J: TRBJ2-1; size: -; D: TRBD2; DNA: TGTGCCAGCAGCACATTTCCTAGCGGGGATTCCTACAATGAGCAGTTCTTC; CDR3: CASSTFPSGDSYNEQFF
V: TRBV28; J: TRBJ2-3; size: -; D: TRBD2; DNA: TGTGCCAGCAGTTCCCAAGCGGGAGTTGATACGCAGTATTTT; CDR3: CASSSQAGVDTQYF
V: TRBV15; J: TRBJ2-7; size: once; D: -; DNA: TGTGCCACCAGCAGAGAAGAGGGGAGGTACGAGCAGTACTTC; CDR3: CATSREEGRYEQYF
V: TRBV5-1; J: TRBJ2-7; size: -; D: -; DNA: TGCGCCAGCAGCTTGGCCGCGGGGCGCTCCTACGAGCAGTACTTC; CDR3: CASSLAAGRSYEQYF
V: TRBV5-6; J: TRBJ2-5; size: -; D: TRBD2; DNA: TGTGCCAGCAGCTTGTATGCGGGAGGGCCTGAGACCCAGTACTTC; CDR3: CASSLYAGGPETQYF